Following are 8 T cell receptor beta chains from one sample sequenced in a study of cytomegalovirus exposure and HLA in healthy donors. PCR amplification relied on 60 Vbeta primers (plus 13 Jbeta primers). Sequenced by immunoSEQ multiplex PCR; TCRdb stores in-frame clones only, minus some. This table holds about 190,000 clones, roughly 77% found once. The specimen was PBMCs. Receptors originate from a woman between 45 and 65 years old in good health and CMV-seronegative.

The gene calls are TRBV28 and TRBJ2-7; 10 bases are a match to TRBD1. CDR1 and CDR2 (germline): MDHEN, SYDVKM. V lost 5 bases to trimming and J lost 4 bases; unmatched junction nucleotides: 8. The CDR3 consists of 15 residues. The CDR3: CASSLPGTGVYEQYF. The CDR3 nucleotides read TGTGCCAGCAGTCTTCCCGGGACAGGGGTTTACGAGCAGTACTTC.

The rearrangement links TRBV6-5 to TRBJ1-2; D is possibly TRBD1 (5 bases). Trimming removed 0 bases from V and 1 base from J, with 9 bases in between. The germline gives CDR1 MNHEY, CDR2 SVGAGI. CDR3 size: 15 residues. The CDR3 DNA reads as TGTGCCAGCAGTTACTCATCGGGGGATAACTATGGCTACACCTTC. Its protein is CASSYSSGDNYGYTF.

This chain uses TRBV29-1 with TRBJ1-5, with 10 bases aligning to TRBD1. The V gene's germline CDR1 is SQVTM and CDR2 ANQGSEA. CDR3 size: 14 residues. V trimming: 5 bases; J trimming: 1 base; junction bases outside the gene matches: 2. The CDR3 sequence is CSVRTGGSNQPQHF. In nucleotides, the CDR3 is TGCAGCGTTAGGACAGGGGGAAGCAATCAGCCCCAGCATTTT. The whole variable domain, filled in from reference TRBV29-1 and TRBJ1-5, reads SAVISQKPSRDICQRGTSLTIQCQVDSQVTMMFWYRQQPGQSLTLIATANQGSEATYESGFVIDKFPISRPNLTFSTLTVSNMSPEDSSIYLCSVRTGGSNQPQHFGDGTRLSIL.

This chain uses TRBV2 with TRBJ2-7, with D possibly being TRBD2 (6 bases). This CDR3 has 15 residues. The germline V gene encodes CDR1 SNHLY and CDR2 FYNNEI. V lost 3 bases and J 5 bases, leaving 17 bases between the germline ends. The CDR3 here is CASSDLGLPTNEQYF. The CDR3 nucleotides read TGTGCCAGCAGTGACCTAGGACTACCTACCAACGAGCAGTACTTC.

The chain combines TRBV21-1 with TRBJ1-2; TRBD1, the D gene given by the table, was not confirmed from the DNA. TRBV21-1 is a pseudogene. There are 10 residues in the CDR3. The CDR3: CASSRDRGQF. As DNA, the CDR3 is TGTGCCAGCAGCAGGGACAGGGGGCAATTC.

The table lists this clone with a count of one. The chain joins TRBV6-5 to TRBJ2-7, with D hard to call. The CDR3 consists of 15 residues. Germline V gives CDR1 MNHEY, CDR2 SVGAGI. V shed 0 bases and J shed 0 bases, with 9 bases lying between them. The CDR3 spells CASSYSGGSSYEQYF. CDR3 DNA sequence: TGTGCCAGCAGTTACTCTGGCGGTAGCTCCTACGAGCAGTACTTC.

The genes are TRBV5-6 and TRBJ1-4, with D maybe TRBD1 (6 bases). V lost 1 base, J lost 8 bases, and 12 bases lay in between. Germline loops: CDR1 SGHDT, CDR2 YYEEEE. CDR3 length equals 14 residues. CDR3 in DNA: TGTGCCAGCAGCTTGTGGACAGTAGACGAAAAACTGTTTTTT. It codes for CASSLWTVDEKLFF.

The chain recombines TRBV5-4 with TRBJ1-6; possibly TRBD1 for D (6 bases). V was trimmed by 2 bases and J by 9 bases, leaving 15 bases between them. In germline, CDR1 is SGHNT, CDR2 YYREEE (reference sequence). The CDR3 runs to 15 residues. The CDR3 loop reads CASSFATGKLSPLHF. The CDR3 DNA reads TGTGCCAGCAGCTTCGCGACAGGAAAACTTTCACCCCTCCACTTT.